The clone carrying this TCR beta chain showed up many times. What it binds is unknown. Trimming pared 3 bases from V and 9 bases from J, leaving 9 bases between. CDR3 size: 12 residues. TCRdb re-called the 5' RACE reads with MiXCR, one entry per CDR3 protein. Of approximately 500,000 distinct CDR3 sequences in the sample, roughly 13% were seen once. The sample originates from a study of CD8 T cells in ankylosing spondylitis. Findings and limits, study-wide: A motif of eight or nine highly homologous TCR beta variants was seen as apparently characteristic of ankylosing spondylitis blood. Matched ankylosing spondylitis synovial fluid reportedly contained a significantly enriched population of disease-linked clones. Certain motif variants had earlier been reported in reactive arthritis synovial fluid and blood.

The V gene is TRBV12-3 or TRBV12-4, the J gene TRBJ2-1; D gene unclear. This receptor was identified in a male donor with ankylosing spondylitis. The specimen was blood, either unsorted or a sorted T cell fraction (not recorded which). The CDR3 sequence: CASSFPGTEQFF. The CDR3 coding sequence is TGTGCCAGCAGTTTCCCAGGAACTGAGCAGTTCTTC.